This T cell receptor (beta chain) was recorded in a study of OX40 agonist ivuxolimab in advanced cancers. Across the whole study: Three patients showed partial responses: one hepatocellular carcinoma and two cutaneous melanoma cases.

This table comes from immunoSEQ multiplex PCR, and its TCRdb copy is limited to in-frame clones, with some not included. This sample has 50,000 to 55,000 clones, with around nine tenths found just once. Deletions cut 5 bases from V and 3 bases from J, with 2 bases between. This CDR3 spans 11 amino acids. Germline assignment: CDR1 MDHEN and CDR2 SYDVKM. The clonotype was recovered from an adult with an advanced solid tumor such as melanoma, head and neck, liver or kidney cancer. The genes are TRBV28 and TRBJ1-3, with no clear D. Specimen: CD4+ or CD8+ T cells sorted from blood, collected in a trial of the OX40 agonist ivuxolimab. The CDR3 bases are TGTGCCAGCAGTGTTGGAAACACCATATATTTT. Amino acids: CASSVGNTIYF.